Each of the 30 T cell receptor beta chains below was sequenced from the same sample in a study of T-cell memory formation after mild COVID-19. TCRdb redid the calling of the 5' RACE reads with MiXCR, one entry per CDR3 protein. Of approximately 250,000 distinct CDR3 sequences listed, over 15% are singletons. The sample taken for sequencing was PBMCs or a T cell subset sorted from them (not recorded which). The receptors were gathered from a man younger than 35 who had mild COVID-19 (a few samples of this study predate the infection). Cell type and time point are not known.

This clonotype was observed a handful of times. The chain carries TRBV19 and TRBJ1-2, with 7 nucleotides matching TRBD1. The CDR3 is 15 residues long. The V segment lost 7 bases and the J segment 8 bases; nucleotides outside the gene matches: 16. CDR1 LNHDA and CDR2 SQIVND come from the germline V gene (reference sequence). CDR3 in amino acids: CASTLSAGGHAGYTF. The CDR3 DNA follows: TGTGCCAGTACTCTCTCGGCAGGGGGGCATGCCGGCTACACCTTC.

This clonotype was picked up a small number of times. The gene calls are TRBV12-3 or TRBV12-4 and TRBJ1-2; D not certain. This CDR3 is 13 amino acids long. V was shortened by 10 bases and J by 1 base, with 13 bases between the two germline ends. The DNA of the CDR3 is TGTGCCACCCTAAACCGGGGTAACTATGGCTACACCTTC. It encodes CATLNRGNYGYTF.

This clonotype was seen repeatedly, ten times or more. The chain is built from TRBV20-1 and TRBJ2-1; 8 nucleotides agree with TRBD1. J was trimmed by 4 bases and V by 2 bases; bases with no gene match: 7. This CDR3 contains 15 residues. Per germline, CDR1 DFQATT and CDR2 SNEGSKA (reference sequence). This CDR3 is CSARSPGQAYNEQFF. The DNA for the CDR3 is TGCAGTGCTAGATCACCGGGACAGGCATACAATGAGCAGTTCTTC.

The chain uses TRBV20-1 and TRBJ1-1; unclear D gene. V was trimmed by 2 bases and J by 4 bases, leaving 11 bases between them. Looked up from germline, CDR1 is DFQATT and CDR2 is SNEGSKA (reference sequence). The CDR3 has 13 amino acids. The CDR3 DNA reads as TGCAGTGCTAGAAAGCAGTTCCCCACTGAAGCTTTCTTT. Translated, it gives CSARKQFPTEAFF.

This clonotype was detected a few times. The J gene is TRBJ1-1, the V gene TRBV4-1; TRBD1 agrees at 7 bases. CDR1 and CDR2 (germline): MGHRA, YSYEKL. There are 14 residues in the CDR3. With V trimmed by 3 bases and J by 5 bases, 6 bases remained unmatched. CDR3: CASSQRQGTTEAFF. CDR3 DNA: TGCGCCAGCAGCCAGAGACAGGGAACGACTGAAGCTTTCTTT.

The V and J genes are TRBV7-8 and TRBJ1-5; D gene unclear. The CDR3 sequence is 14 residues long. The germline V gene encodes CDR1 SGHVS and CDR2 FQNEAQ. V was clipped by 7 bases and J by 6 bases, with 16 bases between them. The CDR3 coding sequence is TGTGCCAGCAACCATGGAGGTCGGGGTCAGCCCCAGCATTTT. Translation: CASNHGGRGQPQHF.

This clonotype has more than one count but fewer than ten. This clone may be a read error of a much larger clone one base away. The CDR3 spells CASSLGLADYNEQFF. For the CDR3, the DNA is TGCGCCAGCAGCTTAGGACTAGCGGACTACAATGAGCAGTTCTTC. The V and J genes are TRBV5-1 and TRBJ2-1; 10 positions agree with TRBD2. V shed 2 bases and J 3 bases; nucleotides not matched to a gene: 2. The CDR3 is 15 amino acids. The germline CDR1 and CDR2 sequences are SGHRS and YFSETQ.

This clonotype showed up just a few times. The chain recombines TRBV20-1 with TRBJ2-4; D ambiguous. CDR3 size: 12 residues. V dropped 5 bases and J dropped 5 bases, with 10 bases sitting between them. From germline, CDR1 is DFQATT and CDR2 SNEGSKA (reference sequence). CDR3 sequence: CSAPIGENIQYF. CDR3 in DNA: TGCAGTGCTCCCATCGGAGAAAACATTCAGTACTTC.

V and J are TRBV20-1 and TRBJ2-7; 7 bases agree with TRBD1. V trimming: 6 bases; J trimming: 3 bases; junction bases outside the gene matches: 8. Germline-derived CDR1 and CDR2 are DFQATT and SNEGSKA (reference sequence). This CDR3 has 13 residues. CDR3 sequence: CSAPGTVIYEQYF. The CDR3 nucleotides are TGCAGTGCGCCCGGGACAGTGATCTACGAGCAGTACTTC.

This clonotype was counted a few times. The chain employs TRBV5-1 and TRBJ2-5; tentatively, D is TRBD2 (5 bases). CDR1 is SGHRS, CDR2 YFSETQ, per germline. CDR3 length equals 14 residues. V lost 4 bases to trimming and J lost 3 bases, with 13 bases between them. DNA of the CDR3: TGCGCCAGCAGCAAAATAGTGGGAGAAGAGACCCAGTACTTC. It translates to CASSKIVGEETQYF.

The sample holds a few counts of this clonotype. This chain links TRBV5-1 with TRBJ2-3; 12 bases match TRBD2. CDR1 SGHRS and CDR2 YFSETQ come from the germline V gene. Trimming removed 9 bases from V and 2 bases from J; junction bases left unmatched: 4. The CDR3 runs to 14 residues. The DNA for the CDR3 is TGCGCCACCAGGACTAGCGGGATCACAGATACGCAGTATTTT. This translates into CATRTSGITDTQYF.

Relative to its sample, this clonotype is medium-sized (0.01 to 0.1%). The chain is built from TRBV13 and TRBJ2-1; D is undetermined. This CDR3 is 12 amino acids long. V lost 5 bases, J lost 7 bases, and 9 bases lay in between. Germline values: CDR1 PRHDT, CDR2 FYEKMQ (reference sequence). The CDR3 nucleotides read TGTGCCAGCAGCGCATTGGGAAATGAGCAGTTCTTC. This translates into CASSALGNEQFF.

CDR3 sequence reads: CASQRGVSGNTIYF. Written as DNA, the CDR3 is TGTGCCAGCCAGCGGGGCGTCTCTGGAAACACCATATATTTT. The chain is built from TRBV6-6 and TRBJ1-3; TRBD1 is a possible D gene (5 bases). Trimming stripped 8 bases from V and 0 bases from J, with 11 bases between. The CDR3 has 14 residues. CDR1 and CDR2 from the germline V gene are MNHNY and SVGAGI (reference sequence).

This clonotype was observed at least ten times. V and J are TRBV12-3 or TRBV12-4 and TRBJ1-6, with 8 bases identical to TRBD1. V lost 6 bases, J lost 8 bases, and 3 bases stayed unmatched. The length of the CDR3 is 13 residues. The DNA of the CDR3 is TGTGCCAGCAGGGAACAGGGGGATTCACCCCTCCACTTT. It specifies CASREQGDSPLHF.

The CDR3 protein is CSARPSGGDYQETQYF. In DNA, the CDR3 is TGCAGTGCTAGACCTAGCGGGGGGGATTACCAAGAGACCCAGTACTTC. This chain links TRBV20-1 with TRBJ2-5; 12 nucleotides match TRBD2. This CDR3 is 16 amino acids long. V was clipped by 2 bases and J by 0 bases; unmatched bases: 4. Germline lookup yields CDR1 DFQATT and CDR2 SNEGSKA (reference sequence).

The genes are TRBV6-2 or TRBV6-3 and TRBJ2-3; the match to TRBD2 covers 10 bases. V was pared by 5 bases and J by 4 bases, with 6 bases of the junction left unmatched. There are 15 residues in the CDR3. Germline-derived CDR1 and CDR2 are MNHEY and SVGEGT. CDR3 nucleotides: TGTGCCAGCAGTCCGGGACTAGCGCCCCCAGATACGCAGTATTTT. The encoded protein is CASSPGLAPPDTQYF.

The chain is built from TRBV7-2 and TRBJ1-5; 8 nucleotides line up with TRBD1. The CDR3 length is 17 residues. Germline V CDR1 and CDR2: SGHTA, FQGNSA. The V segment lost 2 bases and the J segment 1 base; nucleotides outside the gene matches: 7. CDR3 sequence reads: CASSLSQGAWSNQPQHF. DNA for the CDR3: TGTGCCAGCAGCTTATCCCAGGGGGCTTGGAGCAATCAGCCCCAGCATTTT.

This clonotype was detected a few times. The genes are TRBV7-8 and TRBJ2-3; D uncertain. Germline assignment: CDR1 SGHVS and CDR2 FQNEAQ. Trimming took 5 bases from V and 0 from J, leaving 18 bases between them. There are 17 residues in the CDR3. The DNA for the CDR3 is TGTGCCAGCAGCGGGCCCTTGACGGCGACTAGCACAGATACGCAGTATTTT. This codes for CASSGPLTATSTDTQYF. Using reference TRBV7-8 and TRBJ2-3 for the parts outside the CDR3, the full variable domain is GAGVSQSPRYKVAKRGQDVALRCDPISGHVSLFWYQQALGQGPEFLTYFQNEAQLDKSGLPSDRFFAERPEGSVSTLKIQRTQQEDSAVYLCASSGPLTATSTDTQYFGPGTRLTVL.

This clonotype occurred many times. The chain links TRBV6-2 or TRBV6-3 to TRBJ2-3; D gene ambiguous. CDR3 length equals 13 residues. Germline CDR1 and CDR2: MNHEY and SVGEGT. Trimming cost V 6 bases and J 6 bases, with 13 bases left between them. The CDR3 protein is CASRDWSLDTQYF. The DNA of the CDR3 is TGTGCCAGCAGGGATTGGAGTTTGGATACGCAGTATTTT.

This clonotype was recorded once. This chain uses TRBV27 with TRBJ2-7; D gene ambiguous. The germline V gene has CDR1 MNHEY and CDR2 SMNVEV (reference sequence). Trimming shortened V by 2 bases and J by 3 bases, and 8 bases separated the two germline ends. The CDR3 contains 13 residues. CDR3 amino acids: CASSLALSYEQYF. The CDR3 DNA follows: TGTGCCAGCAGTTTAGCCCTCAGCTACGAGCAGTACTTC.

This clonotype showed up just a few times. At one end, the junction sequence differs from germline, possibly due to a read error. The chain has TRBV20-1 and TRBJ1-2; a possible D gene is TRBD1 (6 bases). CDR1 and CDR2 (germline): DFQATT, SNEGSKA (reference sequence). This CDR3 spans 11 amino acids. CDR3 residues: CRARGTYGYTF. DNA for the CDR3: TGCAGGGCTAGGGGGACCTATGGCTACACCTTC.

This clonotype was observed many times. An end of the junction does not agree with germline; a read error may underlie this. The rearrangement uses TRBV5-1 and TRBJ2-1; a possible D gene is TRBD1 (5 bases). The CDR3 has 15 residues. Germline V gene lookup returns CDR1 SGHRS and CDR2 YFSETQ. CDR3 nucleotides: TGTGCCAGCAGCCTAGGGGATAGCTCCTACAATGAGCAGTTCTTC. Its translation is CASSLGDSSYNEQFF.

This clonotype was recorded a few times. CDR3 nucleotide sequence: TGCAGTGCTAGTATGTTTGCAACTAATGAAAAACTGTTTTTT. This gives the protein CSASMFATNEKLFF. The V and J genes are TRBV20-1 and TRBJ1-4; D unresolved. This CDR3 comprises 14 residues. Trimming left V 3 bases short and J 0 bases short, with 8 bases between. Per the germline V gene, CDR1 is DFQATT and CDR2 is SNEGSKA (reference sequence).

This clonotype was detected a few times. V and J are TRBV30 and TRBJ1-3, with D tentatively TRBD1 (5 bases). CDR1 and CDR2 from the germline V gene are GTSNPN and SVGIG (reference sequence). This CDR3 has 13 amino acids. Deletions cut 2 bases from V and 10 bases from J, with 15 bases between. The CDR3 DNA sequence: TGTGCCTGGAGTTTTGGGACGGCGGTGACCATATATTTT. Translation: CAWSFGTAVTIYF.

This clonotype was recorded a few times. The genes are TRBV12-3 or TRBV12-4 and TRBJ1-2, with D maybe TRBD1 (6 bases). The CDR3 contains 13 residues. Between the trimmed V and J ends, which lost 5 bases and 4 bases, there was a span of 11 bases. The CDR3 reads CASSRTASYGYTF. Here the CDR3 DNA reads TGTGCCAGCAGTCGGACAGCATCCTATGGCTACACCTTC.

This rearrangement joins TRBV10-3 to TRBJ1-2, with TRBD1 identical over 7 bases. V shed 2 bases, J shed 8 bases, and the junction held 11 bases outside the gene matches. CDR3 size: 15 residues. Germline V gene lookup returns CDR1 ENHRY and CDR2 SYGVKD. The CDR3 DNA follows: TGTGCCATCAGTGAGCCCGGACAGGTCCCCCACGGCTACACCTTC. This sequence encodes CAISEPGQVPHGYTF.

The CDR3 nucleotides are TGTGCCAGCAGCCACCGGCCGGAAAAACTGTTTTTT. This gives the protein CASSHRPEKLFF. The rearrangement uses TRBV7-2 and TRBJ1-4, with D unclear. The V gene lost 5 bases and the J gene lost 8 bases, with 9 bases spanning the gap. The V gene's germline CDR1 is SGHTA and CDR2 FQGNSA. This CDR3 contains 12 residues.

CDR3 DNA sequence: TGTGCCACCCGGGGGGCAGATACGCAGTATTTT. Its translation: CATRGADTQYF. The J gene is TRBJ2-3, the V gene TRBV28, with 7 nucleotides matching TRBD2. The CDR3 has 11 amino acids. V shed 10 bases, J shed 4 bases, and the junction held 2 bases outside the gene matches. CDR1 is MDHEN and CDR2 is SYDVKM in the germline V gene.

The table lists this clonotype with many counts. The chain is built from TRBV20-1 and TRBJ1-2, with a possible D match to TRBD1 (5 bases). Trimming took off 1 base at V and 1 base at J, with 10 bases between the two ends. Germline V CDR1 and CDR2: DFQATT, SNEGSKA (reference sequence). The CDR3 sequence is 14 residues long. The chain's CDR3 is CSARGGRHNYGYTF. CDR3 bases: TGCAGTGCTAGAGGGGGCAGGCATAACTATGGCTACACCTTC.

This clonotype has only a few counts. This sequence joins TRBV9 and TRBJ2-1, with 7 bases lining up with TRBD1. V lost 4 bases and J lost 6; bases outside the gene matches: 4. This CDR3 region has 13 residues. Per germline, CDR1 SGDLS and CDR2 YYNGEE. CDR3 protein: CASSPRQGNEQFF. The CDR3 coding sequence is TGTGCCAGCAGCCCAAGACAGGGCAATGAGCAGTTCTTC.